The TCR beta chain under discussion was sequenced for a study of T cells in Graves' hyperthyroidism and ophthalmopathy. CDR3 size: 15 residues. Per the germline V gene, CDR1 is KGHSH and CDR2 is LQKENI. This clonotype appeared a few times. Possible read error: a much larger clone is one base away. TCR beta CDR3 regions were amplified from RNA transcripts. An initial round of RT-PCR targeting the TCR CDR3 relied on the HTBI primer set. TCRdb redid the calling of the multiplex PCR reads with MiXCR, one entry per CDR3 protein. The top ten hold under 35% of the sample, which has about 260,000 distinct CDR3 sequences, around 15% seen once. Patients affected by ophthalmopathy presented a Clinical Activity Score of at least 3, a NOSPECS grade of at least 4, and disease duration below 3 months.

This TCR came from a woman under 30 with Graves' ophthalmopathy. The V and J genes are TRBV18 and TRBJ1-1; 8 bases align to TRBD1. The sample consisted of blood. In DNA, the CDR3 is TGTGCCAGCTCACGGAACAGGGGGTTGGACACTGAAGCTTCCTTT. It encodes CASSRNRGLDTEASF. The full variable domain, rest sourced from reference TRBV18 and TRBJ1-1, is NAGVMQNPRHLVRRRGQEARLRCSPMKGHSHVYWYRQLPEEGLKFMVYLQKENIIDESGMPKERFSAEFPKEGPSILRIQQVVRGDSAAYFCASSRNRGLDTEASFGQGTRLTVV.